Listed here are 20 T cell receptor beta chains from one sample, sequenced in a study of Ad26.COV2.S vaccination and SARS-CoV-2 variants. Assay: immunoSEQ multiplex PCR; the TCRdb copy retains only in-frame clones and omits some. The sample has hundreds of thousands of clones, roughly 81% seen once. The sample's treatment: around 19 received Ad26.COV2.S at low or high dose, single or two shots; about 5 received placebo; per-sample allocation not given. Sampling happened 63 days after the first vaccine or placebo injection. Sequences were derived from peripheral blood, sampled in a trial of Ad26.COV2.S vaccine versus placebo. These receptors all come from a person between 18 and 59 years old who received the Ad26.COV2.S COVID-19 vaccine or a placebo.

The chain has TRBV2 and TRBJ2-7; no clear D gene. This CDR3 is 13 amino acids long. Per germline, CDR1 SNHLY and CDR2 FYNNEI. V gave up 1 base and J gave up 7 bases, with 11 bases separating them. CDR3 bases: TGTGCCAGCAGTGAAGAGTCCTGGCAGGAGCAGTACTTC. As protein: CASSEESWQEQYF.

CDR3 loop: CASSVEQGQETQYF. CDR3 nucleotide sequence: TGTGCCAGCAGTGTTGAACAGGGGCAAGAGACCCAGTACTTC. The chain employs TRBV2 and TRBJ2-5; 7 bases fit TRBD1. This CDR3 spans 14 amino acids. The V gene's germline CDR1 is SNHLY and CDR2 FYNNEI. V dropped 4 bases and J dropped 2; count of bases not matched to a gene: 4.

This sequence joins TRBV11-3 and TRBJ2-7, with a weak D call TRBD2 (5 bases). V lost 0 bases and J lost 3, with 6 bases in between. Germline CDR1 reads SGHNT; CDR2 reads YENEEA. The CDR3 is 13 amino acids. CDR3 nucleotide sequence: TGTGCCAGCAGCTTAGATCGGGACTACGAGCAGTACTTC. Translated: CASSLDRDYEQYF.

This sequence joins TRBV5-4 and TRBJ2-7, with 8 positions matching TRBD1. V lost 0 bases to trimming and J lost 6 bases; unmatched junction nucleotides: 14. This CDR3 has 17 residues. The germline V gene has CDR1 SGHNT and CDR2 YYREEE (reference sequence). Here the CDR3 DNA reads TGTGCCAGCAGCTTGGCCGGGGTCATGACAGGGGTTGCCGAGCAGTACTTC. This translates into CASSLAGVMTGVAEQYF.

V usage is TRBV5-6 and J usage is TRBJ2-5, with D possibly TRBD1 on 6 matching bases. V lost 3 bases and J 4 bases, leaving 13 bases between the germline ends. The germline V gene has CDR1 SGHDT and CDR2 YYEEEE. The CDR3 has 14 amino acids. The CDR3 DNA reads TGTGCCAGCAGCTCGGACAGAGTGTTAGAGACCCAGTACTTC. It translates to CASSSDRVLETQYF.

The CDR3 DNA sequence: TGTGCCAGCAGTTCCCCCGGGACAGGCTCCTACGAGCAGTACTTC. This gives the protein CASSSPGTGSYEQYF. The chain joins TRBV6-5 to TRBJ2-7, with TRBD1 matching over 8 bases. The CDR3 loop spans 15 amino acids. Trimming cost V 4 bases and J 0 bases; bases outside gene matches: 5. Germline values: CDR1 MNHEY, CDR2 SVGAGI.

The CDR3 DNA sequence: TGTGCCAGCAGTGAAGTAGGGGCAAACAATGAGCAGTTCTTC. Its protein product is CASSEVGANNEQFF. The chain combines TRBV6-1 with TRBJ2-1; possibly TRBD1 for D (5 bases). The CDR3 extends over 14 amino acids. Looked up from germline, CDR1 is MNHNS and CDR2 is SASEGT. Trimming removed 1 base at V and 5 bases at J, with 9 bases between.

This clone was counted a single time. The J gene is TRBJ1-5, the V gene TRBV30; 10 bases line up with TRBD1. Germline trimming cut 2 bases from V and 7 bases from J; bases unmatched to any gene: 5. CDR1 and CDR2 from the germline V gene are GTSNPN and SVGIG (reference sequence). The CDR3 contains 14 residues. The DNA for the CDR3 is TGTGCCTGGAGTATGGGGACAGGGGAGCAGCCCCAGCATTTT. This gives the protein CAWSMGTGEQPQHF. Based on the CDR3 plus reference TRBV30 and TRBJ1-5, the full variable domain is SQTIHQWPATLVQPVGSPLSLECTVEGTSNPNLYWYRQAAGRGLQLLFYSVGIGQISSEVPQNLSASRPQDRQFILSSKKLLLSDSGFYLCAWSMGTGEQPQHFGDGTRLSIL.

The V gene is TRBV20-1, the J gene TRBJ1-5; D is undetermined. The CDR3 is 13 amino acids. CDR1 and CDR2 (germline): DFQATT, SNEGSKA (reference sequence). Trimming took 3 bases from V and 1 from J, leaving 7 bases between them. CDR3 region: CSASKLSNQPQHF. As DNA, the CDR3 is TGCAGTGCTAGTAAACTAAGCAATCAGCCCCAGCATTTT.

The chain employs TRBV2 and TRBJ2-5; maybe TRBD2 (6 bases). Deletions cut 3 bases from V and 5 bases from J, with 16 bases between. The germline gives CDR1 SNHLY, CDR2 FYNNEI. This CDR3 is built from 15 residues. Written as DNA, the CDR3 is TGTGCCAGCAGTGAGGTCCCGGGGGAAGGGGAGACCCAGTACTTC. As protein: CASSEVPGEGETQYF.

The DNA of the CDR3 is TGTGCCAGCTCCCTCACGGGGCCAGCGAACACCGGGGAGCTGTTTTTT. Its protein is CASSLTGPANTGELFF. This sequence joins TRBV18 and TRBJ2-2; D may match TRBD1 or TRBD2 (5 bases each). The CDR3 is 16 residues long. Trimming left V 6 bases short and J 0 bases short, with 14 bases between. The germline gives CDR1 KGHSH, CDR2 LQKENI.

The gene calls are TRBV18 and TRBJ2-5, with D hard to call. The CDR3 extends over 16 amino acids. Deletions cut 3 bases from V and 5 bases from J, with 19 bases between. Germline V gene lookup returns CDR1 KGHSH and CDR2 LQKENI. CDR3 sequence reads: CASSPVSGISWETQYF. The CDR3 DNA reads TGTGCCAGCTCACCGGTATCAGGAATCAGTTGGGAGACCCAGTACTTC. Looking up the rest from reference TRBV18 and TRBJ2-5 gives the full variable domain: NAGVMQNPRHLVRRRGQEARLRCSPMKGHSHVYWYRQLPEEGLKFMVYLQKENIIDESGMPKERFSAEFPKEGPSILRIQQVVRGDSAAYFCASSPVSGISWETQYFGPGTRLLVL.

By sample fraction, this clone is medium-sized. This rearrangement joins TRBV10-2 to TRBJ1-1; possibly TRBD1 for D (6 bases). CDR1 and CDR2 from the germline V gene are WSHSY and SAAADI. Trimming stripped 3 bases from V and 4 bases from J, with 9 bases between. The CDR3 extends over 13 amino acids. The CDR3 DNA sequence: TGCGCCAGCAGTGATCTAGGGGGCACTGAAGCTTTCTTT. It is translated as CASSDLGGTEAFF.

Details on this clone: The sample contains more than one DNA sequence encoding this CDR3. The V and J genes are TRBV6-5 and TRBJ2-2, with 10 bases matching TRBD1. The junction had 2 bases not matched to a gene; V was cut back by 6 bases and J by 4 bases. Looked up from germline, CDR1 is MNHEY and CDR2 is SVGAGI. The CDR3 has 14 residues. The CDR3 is CASRRTGGTGELFF. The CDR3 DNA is TGTGCCAGCAGACGGACAGGGGGCACCGGGGAGCTGTTTTTT.

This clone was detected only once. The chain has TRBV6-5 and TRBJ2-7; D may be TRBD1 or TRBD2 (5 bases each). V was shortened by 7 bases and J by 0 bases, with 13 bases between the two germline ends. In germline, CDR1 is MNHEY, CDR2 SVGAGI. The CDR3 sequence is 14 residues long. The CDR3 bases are TGTGCCAGCAACATCGGGGCTATCTCCTACGAGCAGTACTTC. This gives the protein CASNIGAISYEQYF.

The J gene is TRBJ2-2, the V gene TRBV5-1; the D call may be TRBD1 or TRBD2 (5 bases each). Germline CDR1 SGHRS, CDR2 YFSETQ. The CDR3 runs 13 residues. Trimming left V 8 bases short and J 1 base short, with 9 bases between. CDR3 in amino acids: CARGTVNTGELFF. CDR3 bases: TGCGCCAGAGGGACGGTGAACACCGGGGAGCTGTTTTTT.

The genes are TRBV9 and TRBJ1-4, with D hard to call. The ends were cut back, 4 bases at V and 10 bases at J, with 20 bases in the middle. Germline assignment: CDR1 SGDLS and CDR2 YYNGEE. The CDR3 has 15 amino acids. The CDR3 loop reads CASSIGGGLEGKLFF. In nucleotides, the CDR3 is TGTGCCAGCAGCATAGGTGGCGGTCTGGAGGGAAAACTGTTTTTT.

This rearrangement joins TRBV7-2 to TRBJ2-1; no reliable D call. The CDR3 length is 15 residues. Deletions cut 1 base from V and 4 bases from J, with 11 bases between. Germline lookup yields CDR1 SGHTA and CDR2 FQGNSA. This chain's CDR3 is CASSLGNVAYNEQFF. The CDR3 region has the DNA TGTGCCAGCAGCTTAGGTAATGTTGCTTACAATGAGCAGTTCTTC.

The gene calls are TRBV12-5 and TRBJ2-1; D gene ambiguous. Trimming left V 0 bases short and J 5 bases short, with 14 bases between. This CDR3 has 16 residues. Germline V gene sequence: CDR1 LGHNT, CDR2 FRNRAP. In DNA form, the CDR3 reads TGTGCTAGTGGTTTGGTAATGGGGAACCGTAACAATGAGCAGTTCTTC. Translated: CASGLVMGNRNNEQFF.

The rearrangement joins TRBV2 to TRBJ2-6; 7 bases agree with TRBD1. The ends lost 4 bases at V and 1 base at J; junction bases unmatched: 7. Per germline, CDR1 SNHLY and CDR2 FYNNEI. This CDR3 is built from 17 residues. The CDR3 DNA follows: TGTGCCAGCAGTGTATACAGGGGTCGGTCTGGGGCCAACGTCCTGACTTTC. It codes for CASSVYRGRSGANVLTF.